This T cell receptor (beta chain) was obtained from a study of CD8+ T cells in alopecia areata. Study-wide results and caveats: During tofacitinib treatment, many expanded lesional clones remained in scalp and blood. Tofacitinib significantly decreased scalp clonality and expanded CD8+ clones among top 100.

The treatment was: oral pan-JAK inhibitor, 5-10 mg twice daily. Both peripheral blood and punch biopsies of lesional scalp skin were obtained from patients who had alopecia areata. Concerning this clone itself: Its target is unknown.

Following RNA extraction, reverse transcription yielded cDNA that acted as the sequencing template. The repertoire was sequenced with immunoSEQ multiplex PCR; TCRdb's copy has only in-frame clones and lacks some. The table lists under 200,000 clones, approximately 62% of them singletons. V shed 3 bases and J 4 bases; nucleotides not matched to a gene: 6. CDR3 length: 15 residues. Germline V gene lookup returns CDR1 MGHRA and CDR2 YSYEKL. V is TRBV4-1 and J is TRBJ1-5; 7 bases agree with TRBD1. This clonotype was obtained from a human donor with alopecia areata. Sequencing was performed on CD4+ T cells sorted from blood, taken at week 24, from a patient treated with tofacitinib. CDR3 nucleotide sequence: TGCGCCAGCAGCCAGTCGGGACAGCGAAATCAGCCCCAGCATTTT. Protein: CASSQSGQRNQPQHF.